These 11 T cell receptor beta chains originate from one sample sequenced in a study of T cells after yellow fever vaccination. TCRdb fed the 5' RACE reads into MiXCR, producing one record per CDR3 protein. The sample shows 500,000 to 650,000 distinct CDR3 sequences, about 14% of them seen only once. This sample comprised PBMCs, obtained on the day of the yellow fever booster vaccination. The receptors stem from a man under 40 who received the YFV17D yellow fever vaccine.

This clonotype occurred a few times. V is TRBV24-1 and J is TRBJ2-6; 13 bases line up with TRBD2. Germline values: CDR1 KGHDR, CDR2 SFDVKD. Trimming cost V 7 bases and J 0 bases; bases outside gene matches: 5. This CDR3 has 18 amino acids. The DNA for the CDR3 is TGTGCCACCAGAGAAGGGACTAGCGGGATCTCTGGGGCCAACGTCCTGACTTTC. It specifies CATREGTSGISGANVLTF.

The chain is built from TRBV6-6 and TRBJ1-1, with D uncertain. Looked up from germline, CDR1 is MNHNY and CDR2 is SVGAGI (reference sequence). Trimming took off 2 bases at V and 0 bases at J, with 4 bases between the two ends. This CDR3 is built from 13 residues. CDR3: CASSYRMNTEAFF. The CDR3 region has the DNA TGTGCCAGCAGTTACAGAATGAACACTGAAGCTTTCTTT.

As regards this clonotype: The junction does not match germline at one end; this may be a read error. The rearrangement links TRBV5-1 to TRBJ2-1; 10 bases fit TRBD2. The CDR3 totals 15 residues. The germline CDR1 and CDR2 sequences are SGHRS and YFSETQ. Written as DNA, the CDR3 is TGCGCCGGCAGGGAGGGGCTAGCGGGGGTCGATGAGCAGTTCTTC. As protein: CAGREGLAGVDEQFF.

In this sample, this clonotype turned up a few times. CDR3 DNA sequence: TGTGCCAGCAGCACTAGCGGGAGGTCCTACAATGAGCAGTTCTTC. Amino acids: CASSTSGRSYNEQFF. The chain employs TRBV12-3 or TRBV12-4 and TRBJ2-1; 12 bases align to TRBD2. J lost 1 base, V lost 6 bases, and 1 base had no gene match. The CDR3 loop spans 15 amino acids.

This clonotype was detected only a few times. This chain connects TRBV6-1 to TRBJ2-5; 12 nucleotides line up with TRBD2. There are 15 residues in the CDR3. CDR1 is MNHNS and CDR2 is SASEGT in the germline V gene. Losses at the gene ends were 6 bases for V and 5 bases for J; bases not matched to a gene: 7. As DNA, the CDR3 is TGTGCCAGCAGCCTCGGACTAGCGGGACCCGAGACCCAGTACTTC. This encodes CASSLGLAGPETQYF.

The rearrangement links TRBV10-2 to TRBJ2-3; 8 bases map to TRBD2. This CDR3 is 15 amino acids long. Germline V gene sequence: CDR1 WSHSY, CDR2 SAAADI. The junction had 7 bases not matched to a gene; V was cut back by 2 bases and J by 6 bases. CDR3 region: CASSEDGRAADTQYF. CDR3 coding DNA: TGCGCCAGCAGTGAGGACGGGAGGGCCGCGGATACGCAGTATTTT.

The V gene is TRBV30, the J gene TRBJ2-3; D perhaps matches TRBD1 (6 bases). The CDR3 is 14 amino acids. Germline assignment: CDR1 GTSNPN and CDR2 SVGIG (reference sequence). The V end lost 3 bases, the J end lost 6 bases, and 16 bases lay between the germline ends. CDR3 residues: CAWSHGSQGDTQYF. CDR3 coding DNA: TGTGCCTGGAGCCATGGGAGCCAGGGGGATACGCAGTATTTT.

The gene calls are TRBV6-5 and TRBJ1-1; D is ambiguous. This CDR3 spans 15 amino acids. CDR1 is MNHEY, CDR2 SVGAGI, per germline. Trimming removed 0 bases at V and 4 bases at J, with 12 bases between. The CDR3, as DNA: TGTGCCAGCAGTTACTCAGGGATGGCGGGCACTGAAGCTTTCTTT. Its protein product is CASSYSGMAGTEAFF.

CDR3: CASSLGIQGIAFF. The CDR3 DNA follows: TGTGCCAGCAGCTTAGGCATACAGGGTATAGCTTTCTTT. The chain employs TRBV7-6 and TRBJ1-1; a possible D gene is TRBD1 (6 bases). V was pared by 1 base and J by 10 bases, with 13 bases between. The V gene's germline CDR1 is SGHVS and CDR2 FNYEAQ. The CDR3 length is 13 residues.

This clonotype was seen repeatedly, ten times or more. The chain uses TRBV7-3 and TRBJ2-3; D gene uncertain. This CDR3 has 13 residues. The V and J ends lost 5 bases and 3 bases respectively, with 9 bases between them. The germline V gene has CDR1 SGHTA and CDR2 FQGTGA. The CDR3 reads CASSPQRTDTQYF. The CDR3 region has the DNA TGTGCCAGCAGCCCCCAAAGGACAGATACGCAGTATTTT.

This clonotype was seen a handful of times. The gene calls are TRBV5-5 and TRBJ2-2; weak D call: TRBD2 (5 bases). V lost 2 bases to trimming and J lost 3 bases, with 11 bases between them. This CDR3 spans 15 amino acids. From germline, CDR1 is SGHKS and CDR2 YYEKEE (reference sequence). The CDR3 DNA is TGTGCCAGCAGCTTACGGGGAGCGTACACCGGGGAGCTGTTTTTT. Residues: CASSLRGAYTGELFF.